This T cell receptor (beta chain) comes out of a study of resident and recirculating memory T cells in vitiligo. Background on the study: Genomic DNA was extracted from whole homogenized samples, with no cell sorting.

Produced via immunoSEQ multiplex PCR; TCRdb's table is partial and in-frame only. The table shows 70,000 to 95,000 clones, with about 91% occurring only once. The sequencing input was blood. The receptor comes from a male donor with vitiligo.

CDR3 DNA sequence: TGTGCCAGCAGCGTAGCTACCACTAGCGGGATTTACACCGGGGAGCTGTTTTTT. This encodes CASSVATTSGIYTGELFF. V is TRBV9 and J is TRBJ2-2; 10 bases agree with TRBD2. J was trimmed by 3 bases and V by 0 bases; bases with no gene match: 8. CDR3 length: 18 residues. Germline CDR1 reads SGDLS; CDR2 reads YYNGEE.